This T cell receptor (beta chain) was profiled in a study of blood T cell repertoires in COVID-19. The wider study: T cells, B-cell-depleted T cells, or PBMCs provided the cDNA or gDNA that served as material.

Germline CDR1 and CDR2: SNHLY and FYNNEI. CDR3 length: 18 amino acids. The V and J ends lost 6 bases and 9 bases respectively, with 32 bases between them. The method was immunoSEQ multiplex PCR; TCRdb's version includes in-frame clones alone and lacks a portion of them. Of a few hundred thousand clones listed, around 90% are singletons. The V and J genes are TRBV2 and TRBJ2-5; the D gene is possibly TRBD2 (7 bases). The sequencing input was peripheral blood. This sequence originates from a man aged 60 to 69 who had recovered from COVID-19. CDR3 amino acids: CASSLADLTSKGVVAQYF. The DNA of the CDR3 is TGTGCCAGCAGCCTTGCCGACTTGACTAGCAAGGGGGTTGTGGCCCAGTACTTC.